Reported below is one T cell receptor beta chain. No antigen is known for it. It has no much larger one-base neighbor in the sample; base qualities were not kept. Deletion took 5 bases off V and 7 bases off J, with a span of 11 bases between the germline ends. CDR1 and CDR2 (SGHAT, FQNNGV) derive from the germline V gene. Its CDR3 holds 13 amino acids, cysteine through phenylalanine. Of all the DNA, just the CDR3 is kept, 39 bases in frame from base 1. The sample originates from a study of PD-1 blockade in classical Hodgkin lymphoma (dated by TCRdb to 2018 to 2021). Study-wide context: The study used TCR beta sequencing and CyTOF to define a peripheral blood immune signature of response to PD-1 blockade in classical Hodgkin lymphoma.

Study-level results and caveats: The study was limited to a single clinical trial cohort, and causes of repertoire differences, possibly disease activity or prior therapy, remained undefined. Baseline TCR diversity was reported as lower in newly diagnosed patients than in healthy donors, and lower still in relapsed/refractory patients.

The Qiagen DNeasy kit was used to extract genomic DNA both from unsorted PBMCs and from the negatively selected CD4+ and CD8+ fractions. TCR beta CDR3 regions were subjected to amplification by immunoSEQ multiplex PCR with primers that anneal to V and J segments. Amplification bias was minimized using a synthetic immune receptor repertoire, and residual bias was removed computationally after sequencing. The source study handled its data this way. Repertoire diversity was quantified as the Shannon entropy index using custom Python scripts. The unsorted, CD4+ and CD8+ repertoires were each analyzed separately, with the exception of combined analyses, where CD4+ and CD8+ sequences were merged in silico. Drawn from immuneACCESS, this table holds only the in-frame rearrangements with V and J called that TCRdb kept. Clones are partly lost; checked studies trace under half to an unresolved V gene and leave the rest unexplained. V and J calls plus clone size are reproduced from that table; the DNA served to infer D and trimming. The sample yields about 22,000 clones; around 94% were counted once. The ten largest clones add up to approximately 5% of the sample.

The time point label corresponds to: newly diagnosed, previously untreated cHL patient sample. As a comparison group for the relapsed/refractory trial patients, PBMCs were sequenced from patients with newly diagnosed, previously untreated classical Hodgkin lymphoma. Peripheral blood was collected in 8 mL Vacutainer Cell Preparation Tubes, from which PBMCs were isolated by centrifugation and then cryopreserved. The receptor chain draws on TRBV11-2 and TRBJ1-4; the D gene is unclear. The source is a human donor with classical Hodgkin lymphoma. The sequenced sample consisted of peripheral blood mononuclear cells (PBMCs). The CDR3 region reads CASSVSKGEKLFF. The sequenced DNA is TGTGCCAGCAGCGTATCGAAGGGTGAAAAACTGTTTTTT.